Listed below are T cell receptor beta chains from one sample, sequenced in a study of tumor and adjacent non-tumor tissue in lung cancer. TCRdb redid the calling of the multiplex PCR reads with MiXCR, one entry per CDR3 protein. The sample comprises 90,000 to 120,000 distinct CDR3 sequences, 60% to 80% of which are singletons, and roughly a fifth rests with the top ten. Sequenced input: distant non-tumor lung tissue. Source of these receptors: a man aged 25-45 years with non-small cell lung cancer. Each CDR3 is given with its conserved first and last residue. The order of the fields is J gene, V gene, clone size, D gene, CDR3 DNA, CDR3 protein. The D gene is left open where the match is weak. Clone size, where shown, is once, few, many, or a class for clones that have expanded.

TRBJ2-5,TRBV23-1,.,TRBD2,TGCGCCAGCAGTCAAGGGGCGGGGGAGATCCAAGAGACCCAGTACTTC,CASSQGAGEIQETQYF
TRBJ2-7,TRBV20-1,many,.,TGCAGTGCCCCGGTTAGGCAGGGAAGCTCCTACGAGCAGTACTTC,CSAPVRQGSSYEQYF
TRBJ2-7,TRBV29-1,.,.,TGCAGCGTTCGACTAAGCTCCTACGAGCGGTATTTC,CSVRLSSYERYF
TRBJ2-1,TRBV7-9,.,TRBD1,TGTACCAGCAGCCCCGATGGACAGGGTTACAATGAGCAGTTCTTC,CTSSPDGQGYNEQFF
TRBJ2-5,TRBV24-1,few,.,TGTGCCACCAGTGGATCAGGGGGGGTGACCCAGTACTTC,CATSGSGGVTQYF
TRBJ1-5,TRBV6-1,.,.,TGTGCCAGCAGTTACTCCGAACAGCCCCAGCATTTT,CASSYSEQPQHF
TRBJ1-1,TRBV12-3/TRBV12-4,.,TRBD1,TGTGCCAGGAGGGAGCAGGGGGGTCCGGCTTTCTTT,CARREQGGPAFF
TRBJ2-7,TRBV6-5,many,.,TGTGCCAGCAGCTCCCGGGGTAGCGGAGACTACGAGCAGTACTTC,CASSSRGSGDYEQYF
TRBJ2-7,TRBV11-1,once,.,TGTGCCTGCAGCGGCTACCGGGATCACCCCTACGAGCAGTGCTTC,CACSGYRDHPYEQCF
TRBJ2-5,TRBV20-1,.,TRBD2,TGCAGTGCAAGACTAGCGGGAGTACTTTGGTACCAAGAGGCCCGGTACTTC,CSARLAGVLWYQEARYF
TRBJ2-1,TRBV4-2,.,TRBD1,TGTGTCAGCGACCGGACAGGGTGCGATGAGCAGTTCTTC,CVSDRTGCDEQFF
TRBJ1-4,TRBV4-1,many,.,TGCGCCAGCAGCCAGGGATCTGCGGGTGTTAATGAAAAACTGTTTTTT,CASSQGSAGVNEKLFF
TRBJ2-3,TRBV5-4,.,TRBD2,TGTTCCAGCAGCTCGTCCCAGCGGGAGGGTAGAGATACGCAGTATTTT,CSSSSSQREGRDTQYF
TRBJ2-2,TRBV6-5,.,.,TGTGCCAACGGAGGTGGGGGTTCCACCGGGGAGCTGTTTTTT,CANGGGGSTGELFF
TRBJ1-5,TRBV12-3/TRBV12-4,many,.,TGTGCCAGCAGTGGCGTCGGGCCCCAGCATTTT,CASSGVGPQHF
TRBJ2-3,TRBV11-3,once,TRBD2,TGTGCCAGTAGCAGGGGGACTAGCGGGCTGTCAGATACGCAGTATTTT,CASSRGTSGLSDTQYF
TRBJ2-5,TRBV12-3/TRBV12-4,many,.,TGTGCCAGCAGTTTACAGGGGTTGGAGACCCAGTACTTC,CASSLQGLETQYF
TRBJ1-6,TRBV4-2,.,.,TGTGCCAGCAGCCAAGGTCCGCCCGCCCGTTTTACCTATAATTCACCCCCCCACTTT,CASSQGPPARFTYNSPPHF
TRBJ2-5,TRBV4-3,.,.,TGCGCCAGCAGCCAAGATTCGGCAGGGGGGACTGGGCGTGTCGGTCTGACCCAGTACTTC,CASSQDSAGGTGRVGLTQYF